This T cell receptor beta chain was captured by sequencing in a study of OX40 agonist ivuxolimab in advanced cancers. In the study overall: Of the participants, approximately 38% had some prior anti-PD-1, anti-PD-L1 or anti-CTLA-4 therapy, which was allowed.

The J segment lost 0 bases and the V segment lost 7 bases, leaving 15 bases of the junction unmatched. Germline loops: CDR1 LNHDA, CDR2 SQIVND (reference sequence). This CDR3 contains 19 residues. Only in-frame clones appear in the TCRdb table, and some are missing; sequencing was by immunoSEQ multiplex PCR. The sample has under 70,000 clones; about 85% are singletons. The chain carries TRBV19 and TRBJ2-3, with 11 nucleotides matching TRBD2. The TCR was taken from an adult with an advanced solid tumor such as melanoma, head and neck, liver or kidney cancer. The sequencing here drew on CD4+ or CD8+ T cells sorted from blood, taken in a trial of the OX40 agonist ivuxolimab. The CDR3 sequence is CASTRVAGGVSTSTDTQYF. In nucleotides, the CDR3 is TGTGCCAGTACCCGGGTAGCGGGAGGGGTTTCGACAAGCACAGATACGCAGTATTTT.